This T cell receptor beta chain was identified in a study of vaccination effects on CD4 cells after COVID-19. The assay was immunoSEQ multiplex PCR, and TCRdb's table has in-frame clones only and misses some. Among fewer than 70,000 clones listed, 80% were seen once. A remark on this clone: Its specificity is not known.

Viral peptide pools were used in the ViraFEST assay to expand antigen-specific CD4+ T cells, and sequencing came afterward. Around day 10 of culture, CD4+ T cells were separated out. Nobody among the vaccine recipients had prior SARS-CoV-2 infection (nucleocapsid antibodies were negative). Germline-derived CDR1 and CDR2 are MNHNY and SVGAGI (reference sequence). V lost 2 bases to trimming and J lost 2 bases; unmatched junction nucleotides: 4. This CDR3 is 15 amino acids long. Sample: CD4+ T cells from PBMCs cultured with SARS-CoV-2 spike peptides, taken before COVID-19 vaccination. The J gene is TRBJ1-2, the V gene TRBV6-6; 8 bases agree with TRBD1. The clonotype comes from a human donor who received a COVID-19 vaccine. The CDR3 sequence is CASSYPGQGNYGYTF. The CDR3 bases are TGTGCCAGCAGTTACCCCGGACAGGGCAACTATGGCTACACCTTC.